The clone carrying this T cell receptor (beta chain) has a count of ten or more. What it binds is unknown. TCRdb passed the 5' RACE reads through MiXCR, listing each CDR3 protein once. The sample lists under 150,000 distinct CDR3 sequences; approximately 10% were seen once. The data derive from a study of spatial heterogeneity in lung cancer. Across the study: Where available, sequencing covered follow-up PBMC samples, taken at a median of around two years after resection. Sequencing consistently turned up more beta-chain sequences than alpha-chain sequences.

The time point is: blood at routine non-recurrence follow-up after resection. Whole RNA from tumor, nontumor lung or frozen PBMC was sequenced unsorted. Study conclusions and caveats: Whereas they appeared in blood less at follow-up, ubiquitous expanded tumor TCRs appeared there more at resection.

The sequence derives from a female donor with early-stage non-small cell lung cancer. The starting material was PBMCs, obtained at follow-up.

The CDR3 protein is CASSSPHQGLYEQYF. CDR3 nucleotides: TGTGCCAGCAGTTCCCCGCACCAGGGGCTTTACGAGCAGTACTTC. The V and J genes are TRBV28 and TRBJ2-7; tentative D call: TRBD1 (6 bases). This CDR3 has 15 residues. Germline lookup yields CDR1 MDHEN and CDR2 SYDVKM. Between the trimmed V and J ends, which lost 4 bases and 4 bases, there was a span of 17 bases.